Here is one T cell receptor (beta chain) with its context. Its antigen is as yet unknown. The sequenced template was cDNA made from the entire isolated RNA. Measured with immunoSEQ multiplex PCR; TCRdb has only the in-frame clones, and not every one. The top ten clones hold under 0.04% of a sample with roughly 370,000 clones, approximately 15% of them seen once. These data come from a study of beta chain features in type 1 diabetes. Points from the study as a whole: Using cDNA template may skew counts toward highly expressing activated cells.

The sample taken for sequencing was naive CD4+ T cells from blood. This clonotype originated in a man aged 25 to 40 in good health.

The CDR3 reads CATSGAQGGYGYTF. CDR3 bases: TGTGCCACCTCTGGGGCCCAGGGAGGCTATGGCTACACCTTC. The V gene is TRBV7-2, the J gene TRBJ1-2; D is perhaps TRBD1 (5 bases). CDR1 SGHTA and CDR2 FQGNSA come from the germline V gene. V was shortened by 10 bases and J by 4 bases, with 19 bases between the two germline ends. This CDR3 is built from 14 residues.